These 24 T cell receptor beta chains originate from one sample sequenced in a study of CD8 T cells in ankylosing spondylitis. Findings and limits, study-wide: Several highly homologous variants made up a TCR beta motif that seemed to typify ankylosing spondylitis blood.

Using its own MiXCR run on the 5' RACE reads, TCRdb lists one record per CDR3 protein. The sample holds about 500,000 distinct CDR3 sequences, approximately 12% seen once. These receptors have no identified antigens. The sequenced sample was blood, either unsorted or a sorted T cell fraction (not recorded which). All receptors come from a male donor with ankylosing spondylitis.

This clonotype was found many times. CDR3 in amino acids: CASSTSGPSYNEQFF. The CDR3 nucleotides read TGCGCCAGCAGTACTAGCGGGCCTTCCTACAATGAGCAGTTCTTC. The rearrangement uses TRBV5-1 and TRBJ2-1; 9 bases align to TRBD2. CDR3 size: 15 residues. CDR1 and CDR2 (germline): SGHRS, YFSETQ. Trimming took 5 bases from V and 1 from J; bases not matched to a gene: 4. The full variable domain, rest sourced from reference TRBV5-1 and TRBJ2-1, is KAGVTQTPRYLIKTRGQQVTLSCSPISGHRSVSWYQQTPGQGLQFLFEYFSETQRNKGNFPGRFSGRQFSNSRSEMNVSTLELGDSALYLCASSTSGPSYNEQFFGPGTRLTVL.

This clonotype was recorded at least ten times. The chain joins TRBV12-3 or TRBV12-4 to TRBJ2-7; 10 positions agree with TRBD1. This CDR3 has 15 residues. With 5 bases clipped from V and 6 bases from J, the junction kept 10 bases outside the gene matches. CDR3 nucleotide sequence: TGTGCCAGCAGTAAACAGGGACAGGGGAAAGCCGAGCAGTACTTC. Its translation is CASSKQGQGKAEQYF.

This clonotype was seen ten or more times. J is TRBJ2-7 and V is TRBV5-1; TRBD2 matches 9 bases. In germline, CDR1 is SGHRS, CDR2 YFSETQ. This CDR3 is built from 15 residues. Trimming removed 4 bases from V and 7 bases from J; junction bases left unmatched: 12. The CDR3 region has the DNA TGCGCCAGCAGCCGGGAACTAGCGGGTTCGGGTGAGCAGTACTTC. Encoded protein: CASSRELAGSGEQYF. The full variable domain, in which reference TRBV5-1 and TRBJ2-7 provide the parts outside the CDR3, is KAGVTQTPRYLIKTRGQQVTLSCSPISGHRSVSWYQQTPGQGLQFLFEYFSETQRNKGNFPGRFSGRQFSNSRSEMNVSTLELGDSALYLCASSRELAGSGEQYFGPGTRLTVT.

This clonotype was counted a few times. The chain carries TRBV6-1 and TRBJ2-7; TRBD2 agrees at 15 bases. The V gene's germline CDR1 is MNHNS and CDR2 SASEGT. CDR3 length: 16 residues. The V and J ends lost 6 bases and 5 bases, in that order; junction bases with no gene match: 8. The chain's CDR3 is CASRPGTSGRIHEQYF. The CDR3 nucleotides are TGTGCCAGCAGACCCGGGACTAGCGGGAGGATCCACGAGCAGTACTTC.

This clonotype was recorded many times. This CDR3 reads CASSLLGPKNIQYF. The DNA of the CDR3 is TGTGCCAGCAGTTTGTTAGGGCCCAAAAACATTCAGTACTTC. The V gene is TRBV27, the J gene TRBJ2-4; D is uncertain. Trimming removed 3 bases at V and 2 bases at J, with 8 bases between. The CDR3 has 14 residues. Germline V CDR1 and CDR2: MNHEY, SMNVEV (reference sequence).

This clonotype was detected ten times or more. The chain uses TRBV7-2 and TRBJ1-1; D is possibly TRBD1 (6 bases). Looked up from germline, CDR1 is SGHTA and CDR2 is FQGNSA. V gave up 5 bases and J gave up 0 bases, with 13 bases separating them. This CDR3 has 15 amino acids. The CDR3 sequence: CASSTRGGVNTEAFF. For the CDR3, the DNA is TGTGCCAGCAGCACCCGGGGGGGCGTGAACACTGAAGCTTTCTTT.

This clonotype was picked up a small number of times. The chain joins TRBV5-1 to TRBJ1-4, with 7 bases that match TRBD1. Germline assignment: CDR1 SGHRS and CDR2 YFSETQ. CDR3 size: 15 residues. The V and J ends lost 0 bases and 5 bases, in that order; junction bases with no gene match: 4. CDR3 protein: CASSLAGTENEKLFF. Written as DNA, the CDR3 is TGCGCCAGCAGCTTGGCAGGGACAGAGAATGAAAAACTGTTTTTT.

This clonotype has at least ten counts. The CDR3 DNA reads as TGCGCCAGCAGCGTAGGACCTAGCGGTGGCAATGAGCAGTTCTTC. It yields the protein CASSVGPSGGNEQFF. The rearrangement joins TRBV5-1 to TRBJ2-1, with TRBD2 matching over 7 bases. J was trimmed by 6 bases and V by 4 bases; bases with no gene match: 10. The CDR3 extends over 15 amino acids. Germline lookup yields CDR1 SGHRS and CDR2 YFSETQ. The full variable domain, rest sourced from reference TRBV5-1 and TRBJ2-1, is KAGVTQTPRYLIKTRGQQVTLSCSPISGHRSVSWYQQTPGQGLQFLFEYFSETQRNKGNFPGRFSGRQFSNSRSEMNVSTLELGDSALYLCASSVGPSGGNEQFFGPGTRLTVL.

There are a few counts of this clonotype. The chain employs TRBV13 and TRBJ2-2, with D hard to call. Germline V gene sequence: CDR1 PRHDT, CDR2 FYEKMQ (reference sequence). V was clipped by 2 bases and J by 0 bases, with 10 bases between them. The CDR3 has 16 residues. DNA of the CDR3: TGTGCCAGCAGCTTATTCCGGCAGCCGAACACCGGGGAGCTGTTTTTT. Translated, it gives CASSLFRQPNTGELFF. Using reference TRBV13 and TRBJ2-2 for the parts outside the CDR3, the full variable domain is AAGVIQSPRHLIKEKRETATLKCYPIPRHDTVYWYQQGPGQDPQFLISFYEKMQSDKGSIPDRFSAQQFSDYHSELNMSSLELGDSALYFCASSLFRQPNTGELFFGEGSRLTVL.

This clonotype appeared a few times. The chain couples TRBV24-1 to TRBJ2-3; possible D gene TRBD2, 6 bases. V lost 4 bases and J lost 2, with 12 bases in between. This CDR3 comprises 15 residues. Germline loops: CDR1 KGHDR, CDR2 SFDVKD. CDR3 nucleotides: TGTGCCACCAGTGAAGTGGGGAGGCACACAGATACGCAGTATTTT. Protein: CATSEVGRHTDTQYF.

This chain uses TRBV12-3 or TRBV12-4 with TRBJ2-7, with 10 positions matching TRBD1. The CDR3 covers 15 residues. J gave up 6 bases and V 4 bases, and 9 bases lay outside the gene matches. CDR3 nucleotide sequence: TGTGCCAGCAGTTCCCCCGGGACAGGGGAGGCCGAGCAGTACTTC. Its protein product is CASSSPGTGEAEQYF.

This clonotype appeared a few times. At one of its ends the junction is not consistent with the germline gene, which may arise from a read error. CDR3 in amino acids: CATRGPGPSTNGQFF. DNA of the CDR3: TGTGCCACTAGAGGGCCGGGACCCTCGACAAATGGGCAGTTCTTC. J is TRBJ2-1 and V is TRBV3-1; D may match TRBD1 or TRBD2 (5 bases each). Germline V gene data show CDR1 as LGHDT and CDR2 as YNNKEL (reference sequence). The CDR3 covers 15 residues.

This clonotype came up a few times. V and J are TRBV5-1 and TRBJ1-2; D not certain. Trimming took off 2 bases at V and 4 bases at J, with 9 bases between the two ends. The germline V gene encodes CDR1 SGHRS and CDR2 YFSETQ. CDR3 size: 13 residues. CDR3 in DNA: TGCGCCAGCAGCTTTGACGGATTCTATGGCTACACCTTC. Amino acids: CASSFDGFYGYTF.

The CDR3 protein is CASSRNNYEQYV. The CDR3 nucleotides are TGTGCCAGCAGTCGGAATAACTACGAGCAGTACGTC. The chain employs TRBV12-3 or TRBV12-4 and TRBJ2-7; unclear D gene. Between the trimmed V and J ends, which lost 5 bases and 3 bases, there was a span of 8 bases. There are 12 residues in the CDR3.

There are a few counts of this clonotype. This sequence joins TRBV20-1 and TRBJ2-7; D gene ambiguous. From germline, CDR1 is DFQATT and CDR2 SNEGSKA (reference sequence). CDR3 length: 11 residues. Trimming stripped 1 base from V and 7 bases from J, with 8 bases between. CDR3 residues: CSARVLGEQYF. CDR3 DNA sequence: TGCAGTGCTAGAGTATTGGGGGAGCAGTACTTC.

The chain combines TRBV15 with TRBJ1-3; no clear D. Trimming stripped 0 bases from V and 7 bases from J, with 13 bases between. The CDR3 covers 15 residues. The germline V gene has CDR1 LNHNV and CDR2 YYDKDF (reference sequence). CDR3 DNA sequence: TGTGCCACCAGCAGAGATCGAGGGTACACGAACACCATATATTTT. Residues: CATSRDRGYTNTIYF.

This clonotype has just a few counts. The chain uses TRBV21-1 and TRBJ2-3; the table's D call, TRBD1, has no DNA check behind it. TRBV21-1 is shown as a pseudogene. This CDR3 spans 18 amino acids. The CDR3 DNA reads TGTGCCAGCAGCAAACTGGCCGCGGACAGGGGGTCGTCACGGACGCAGTATTTT. It codes for CASSKLAADRGSSRTQYF.

This clonotype was detected ten times or more. V is TRBV20-1 and J is TRBJ2-2; 8 nucleotides line up with TRBD1. The germline CDR1 and CDR2 sequences are DFQATT and SNEGSKA (reference sequence). This CDR3 spans 15 amino acids. Trimming at V came to 0 bases and at J to 4 bases, leaving 4 bases not matched to a gene. The CDR3 region is CSARDRGQGTGELFF. DNA for the CDR3: TGCAGTGCTAGAGATAGAGGACAGGGCACCGGGGAGCTGTTTTTT.

The V gene is TRBV12-3 or TRBV12-4, the J gene TRBJ2-6, with 7 bases identical to TRBD1. The CDR3 length is 15 residues. J was trimmed by 5 bases and V by 6 bases; bases with no gene match: 7. CDR3 protein: CASSRQGSRANVLTF. The CDR3 DNA is TGTGCCAGCAGCCGACAGGGATCTAGGGCCAACGTCCTGACTTTC.

J is TRBJ2-2 and V is TRBV5-1, with 11 bases that match TRBD2. The CDR3 is 17 residues long. Germline loops: CDR1 SGHRS, CDR2 YFSETQ. Trimming removed 4 bases from V and 2 bases from J; junction bases left unmatched: 7. CDR3 loop: CASSARLAGQNTGELFF. Here the CDR3 DNA reads TGCGCCAGCAGCGCGAGACTAGCGGGGCAAAACACCGGGGAGCTGTTTTTT.

The genes are TRBV3-1 and TRBJ1-1; D gene unclear. V lost 5 bases and J 7 bases, leaving 14 bases between the germline ends. The CDR3 consists of 13 residues. CDR1 and CDR2 from the germline V gene are LGHDT and YNNKEL (reference sequence). The CDR3 protein is CASSVRTISEAFF. The CDR3, as DNA: TGTGCCAGCAGCGTTCGGACGATAAGTGAAGCTTTCTTT.

The gene calls are TRBV24-1 and TRBJ2-1, with TRBD2 matching 7 bases. V trimming: 4 bases; J trimming: 8 bases; junction bases outside the gene matches: 4. This CDR3 has 13 residues. The germline V gene encodes CDR1 KGHDR and CDR2 SFDVKD. The CDR3 sequence is CATSDSGVDEQFF. As DNA, the CDR3 is TGTGCCACCAGTGACAGCGGGGTGGATGAGCAGTTCTTC.

In its sample, this clonotype was seen a few times. The V and J genes are TRBV20-1 and TRBJ2-1; the D is unclear. There are 15 residues in the CDR3. CDR1 DFQATT and CDR2 SNEGSKA come from the germline V gene (reference sequence). V dropped 1 base and J dropped 0 bases, with 10 bases sitting between them. CDR3 DNA: TGCAGTGCTAGAGCGGGCACCGGCTCCTACAATGAGCAGTTCTTC. Amino acids: CSARAGTGSYNEQFF.

This clonotype was observed a few times. The chain combines TRBV20-1 with TRBJ1-4; no definite D call. The CDR3 contains 13 residues. V dropped 2 bases and J dropped 0 bases, with 4 bases sitting between them. The germline CDR1 and CDR2 sequences are DFQATT and SNEGSKA (reference sequence). The CDR3 loop reads CSARLATNEKLFF. In DNA form, the CDR3 reads TGCAGTGCTAGACTCGCAACTAATGAAAAACTGTTTTTT.